This TCR beta chain is from a study of OX40 agonist ivuxolimab in advanced cancers. Points from the study as a whole: The average count of expanded clones was higher among CD8+ T cells than among CD4+. There was clonal expansion of CD4+ and CD8+ blood T cells by week 6 at 0.1 to 3.0 mg/kg. There were also nonresponders showing low normalized T-cell clonal expansion.

As regards this clone: Its antigen is unidentified.

Repertoires were generated with immunoSEQ multiplex PCR, while TCRdb's copy carries only in-frame clones and drops some. Among approximately 26,000 clones listed, under 95% were seen once. At baseline, cycle 4 day 1, and cycle 7 day 1, blood was sampled. Sequencing used CD4+ or CD8+ T cells sorted from blood, obtained in a trial of the OX40 agonist ivuxolimab. This receptor was taken from an adult with an advanced solid tumor such as melanoma, head and neck, liver or kidney cancer.

CDR3 amino acids: CASQTSVTSNEQFF. CDR3 in DNA: TGTGCCAGTCAAACTAGCGTAACATCAAATGAGCAGTTCTTC. The chain is built from TRBV19 and TRBJ2-1; 7 bases map to TRBD2. The V gene's germline CDR1 is LNHDA and CDR2 SQIVND (reference sequence). After removal of 8 bases from V and 7 bases from J, the junction contained 11 bases not matched to a gene. The CDR3 spans 14 residues.